This T cell receptor (beta chain) was sequenced for a study of T cell responses to AZD1222 COVID-19 vaccine. Study-level results: Females made up more of the donors, who were largely white British, and clonal diversity may have come out too low. The study identified only a handful of AZD1222 recipients as seropositive at baseline. Researchers took repertoire samples only after the peak T cell response had come. Per reports, nearly half of all spike-specific TCRs target regions that are unmutated in variants.

Assay used: immunoSEQ multiplex PCR; TCRdb lists only in-frame clones, some missing. The data hold 100,000 to 150,000 clones, with about nine tenths observed a single time. Details on this clone: The antigen remains unidentified.

This CDR3 is built from 15 residues. CDR1 and CDR2 from the germline V gene are LNHNV and YYDKDF (reference sequence). With 3 bases clipped from V and 2 bases from J, the junction kept 2 bases outside the gene matches. The receptor's source is an adult in good health. The sample was peripheral blood, taken on day 0 of MenACWY control vaccination. This chain connects TRBV15 to TRBJ2-1; 9 bases match TRBD1. DNA of the CDR3: TGTGCCACCAGCAGCCGGGACAGGGCCTACAATGAGCAGTTCTTC. Its protein product is CATSSRDRAYNEQFF. The variable domain in full, with the rest retrieved from reference TRBV15 and TRBJ2-1, is DAMVIQNPRYQVTQFGKPVTLSCSQTLNHNVMYWYQQKSSQAPKLLFHYYDKDFNNEADTPDNFQSRRPNTSFCFLDIRSPGLGDTAMYLCATSSRDRAYNEQFFGPGTRLTVL.